This TCR beta chain was recorded in a study of monozygotic twins with inflammatory bowel disease. CDR3 length: 16 amino acids. Germline assignment: CDR1 LGHDT and CDR2 YNNKEL (reference sequence). TCRdb reprocessed the 5' RACE reads; each CDR3 protein has one entry and no DNA is given. With tens of thousands of distinct CDR3 sequences in the sample, the ten largest clones hold around 5.3%. This TCR came from a human donor with ulcerative colitis or Crohn's disease, or a healthy co-twin of an affected twin (not recorded which). This rearrangement joins TRBV3-1 to TRBJ2-1; the D gene TCRdb calls, TRBD2, cannot be checked with no DNA. Sequencing input: blood. CDR3 sequence reads: CASSRLGEAGKNEQFF.